These 2 T cell receptor beta chains share one sample of origin, sequenced in a study of T cell clonotyping in hematopoietic cell transplantation. Time point given: recipient sample about 28 days before transplant, after cytoreduction. Assay: immunoSEQ multiplex PCR; the TCRdb copy retains only in-frame clones and omits some. Among roughly 30,000 clones, under 90% were seen once, and the ten largest hold roughly 1.9%. The material was peripheral blood mononuclear cells, obtained before stem cell transplant. Source of these receptors: a man aged 35-49 years with acute myeloid leukemia. Some clones in this sample may be carry-over from other donors' samples.

This clone was counted between two and nine times. V is TRBV7-3 and J is TRBJ1-6; TRBD1 is a possible D gene (5 bases). Trimming removed 2 bases from V and 1 base from J, with 6 bases in between. In germline, CDR1 is SGHTA, CDR2 FQGTGA. This CDR3 has 15 residues. Here the CDR3 reads CASSLQGSYNSPLHF. DNA of the CDR3: TGTGCCAGCAGCTTACAGGGATCCTATAATTCACCCCTCCACTTT.

The J gene is TRBJ2-7, the V gene TRBV19, with 7 positions matching TRBD1. The CDR3 contains 18 residues. From germline, CDR1 is LNHDA and CDR2 SQIVND (reference sequence). The J segment lost 2 bases and the V segment lost 6 bases, leaving 19 bases of the junction unmatched. Here the CDR3 DNA reads TGTGCCAGTAGCTATACTTGGGAGAAACCGGGACAGACCTACGAGCAGTACTTC. Protein sequence: CASSYTWEKPGQTYEQYF.